This TCR beta chain is drawn from a study of blood T cell repertoires in COVID-19. Study-level information: Italy, Spain and the United States were the sources of the convalescent and acute COVID-19 samples.

The method was immunoSEQ multiplex PCR; TCRdb's version includes in-frame clones alone and lacks a portion of them. The repertoire includes 200,000 to 300,000 clones, 70% to 90% of them detected once, and 6% to 9% sits in the top ten. The CDR3 length is 15 residues. The germline V gene encodes CDR1 SEHNR and CDR2 FQNEAQ (reference sequence). V gave up 4 bases and J gave up 3 bases; unmatched junction bases: 5. Material for sequencing was peripheral blood. The origin of this receptor is an older woman with active or convalescent COVID-19. This chain uses TRBV7-9 with TRBJ2-2; 7 bases are shared with TRBD1. The CDR3 nucleotides are TGTGCCAGCAGCTATTCACAGGGGTACACCGGGGAGCTGTTTTTT. Its protein is CASSYSQGYTGELFF.